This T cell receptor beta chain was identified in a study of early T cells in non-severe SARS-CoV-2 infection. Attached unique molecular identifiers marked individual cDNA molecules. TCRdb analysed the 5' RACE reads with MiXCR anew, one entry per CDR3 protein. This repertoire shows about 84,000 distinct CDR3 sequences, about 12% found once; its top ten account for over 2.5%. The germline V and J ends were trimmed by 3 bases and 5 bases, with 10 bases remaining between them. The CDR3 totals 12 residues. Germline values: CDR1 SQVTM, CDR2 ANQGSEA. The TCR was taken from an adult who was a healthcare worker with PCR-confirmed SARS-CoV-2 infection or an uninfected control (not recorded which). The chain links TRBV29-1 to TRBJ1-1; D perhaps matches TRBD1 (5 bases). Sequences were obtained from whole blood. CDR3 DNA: TGCAGCGTTGACGGCGGGGGTACTGAAGCTTTCTTT. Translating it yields CSVDGGGTEAFF.